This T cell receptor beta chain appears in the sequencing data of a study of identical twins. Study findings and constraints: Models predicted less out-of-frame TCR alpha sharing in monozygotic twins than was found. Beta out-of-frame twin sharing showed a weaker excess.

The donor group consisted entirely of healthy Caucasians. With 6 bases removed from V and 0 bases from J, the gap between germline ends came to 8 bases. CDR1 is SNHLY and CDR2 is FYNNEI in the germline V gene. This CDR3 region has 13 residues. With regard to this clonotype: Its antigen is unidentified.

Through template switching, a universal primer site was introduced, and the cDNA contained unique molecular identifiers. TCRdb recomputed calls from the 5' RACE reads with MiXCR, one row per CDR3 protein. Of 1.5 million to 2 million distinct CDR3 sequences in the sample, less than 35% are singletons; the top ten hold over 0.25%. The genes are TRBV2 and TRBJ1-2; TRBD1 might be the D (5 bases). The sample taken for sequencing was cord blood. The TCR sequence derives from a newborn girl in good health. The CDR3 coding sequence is TGTGCCAGCAGAGGGGAAGCTAACTATGGCTACACCTTC. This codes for CASRGEANYGYTF.